This paragraph reports one TCR beta chain. TCRB sequencing was done at Survey resolution level. Profiled with immunoSEQ multiplex PCR; TCRdb holds only in-frame clones, not every one. Counted here are roughly 7,000 clones, under 90% occurring once; the ten biggest clones make up less than 0.65%. This sample is part of a study of follicular helper T cells after annual influenza vaccination. The wider study: Some donors were sampled over the 2013-2014, 2014-2015 and 2015-2016 vaccinations.

Described time point: 2015-2016 season, 7 days after influenza vaccination. Community-dwelling subjects without influenza vaccination in the prior 6 months were enrolled. CDR1 ENHRY and CDR2 SYGVKD come from the germline V gene. This CDR3 spans 16 amino acids. V was clipped by 4 bases and J by 6 bases; unmatched bases: 8. Sequences were derived from CXCR5- memory CD4+ T cells sorted from blood, sampled 7 days after influenza vaccination. The sequence was obtained from an adult who received the influenza vaccine. The chain combines TRBV10-3 with TRBJ2-2; 10 bases align to TRBD2. The CDR3 sequence: CAISVTSGVIAGELFF. DNA for the CDR3: TGTGCCATCAGTGTCACTAGCGGGGTAATCGCCGGGGAGCTGTTTTTT.